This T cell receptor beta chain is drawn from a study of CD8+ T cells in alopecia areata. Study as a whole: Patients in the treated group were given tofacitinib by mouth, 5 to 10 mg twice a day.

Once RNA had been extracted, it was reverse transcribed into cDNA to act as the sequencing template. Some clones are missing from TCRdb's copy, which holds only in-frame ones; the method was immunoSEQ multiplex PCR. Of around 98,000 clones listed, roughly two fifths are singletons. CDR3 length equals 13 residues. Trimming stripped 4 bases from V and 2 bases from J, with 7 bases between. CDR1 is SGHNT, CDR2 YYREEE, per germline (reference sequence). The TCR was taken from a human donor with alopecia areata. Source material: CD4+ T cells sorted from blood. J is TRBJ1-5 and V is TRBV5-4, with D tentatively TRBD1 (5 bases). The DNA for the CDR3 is TGTGCCAGCAGCAGGGACGGCAATCAGCCCCAGCATTTT. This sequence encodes CASSRDGNQPQHF.